Shown below are 23 T cell receptor beta chains from a single sample sequenced in a study of T-cell reconstitution after alpha-beta-depleted transplantation in children. Using unique molecular identifiers, the investigators prepared the TCRbeta library. Each CDR3 protein gets one entry after TCRdb re-called the PCR reads with MiXCR. The table lists about 980,000 distinct CDR3 sequences, about 29% of them singletons. The sequencing here drew on PBMCs, mostly from graft donor cells, taken 360 days after TCRalphabeta/CD19-depleted stem cell transplant. These receptors came from a boy under two years old who had a stem cell transplant for SCID, so the T cells may come from the graft donor.

CDR3 bases: TGTGCCATCAGTGCACCGCACCAGTCCGACAGAACCTACGAGCAGTACTTC. Translated: CAISAPHQSDRTYEQYF. This chain uses TRBV10-3 with TRBJ2-7, with a tentative D call TRBD1 (5 bases). This CDR3 spans 17 amino acids. Germline loops: CDR1 ENHRY, CDR2 SYGVKD. Trimming removed 4 bases from V and 2 bases from J, with 21 bases in between.

This clonotype was detected a few times. The V gene is TRBV25-1, the J gene TRBJ1-5; D call uncertain. This CDR3 spans 15 amino acids. The V gene's germline CDR1 is MGHDK and CDR2 SYGVNS. V lost 3 bases and J lost 4, with 13 bases in between. CDR3 in amino acids: CASSDNKRPNQPQHF. The CDR3 bases are TGTGCCAGCAGTGATAATAAGAGGCCTAATCAGCCCCAGCATTTT.

This rearrangement joins TRBV20-1 to TRBJ1-5, with D maybe TRBD1 (6 bases). V lost 2 bases and J 5 bases, leaving 13 bases between the germline ends. The germline CDR1 and CDR2 sequences are DFQATT and SNEGSKA (reference sequence). This CDR3 comprises 14 residues. CDR3 in DNA: TGCAGTGCTAGATCCGGCGCAGGGGATCAGCCCCAGCATTTT. Protein product: CSARSGAGDQPQHF.

V usage is TRBV20-1 and J usage is TRBJ1-5; perhaps TRBD1 as D (5 bases). V lost 0 bases and J lost 5, with 26 bases in between. CDR3 length equals 19 residues. The V gene's germline CDR1 is DFQATT and CDR2 SNEGSKA (reference sequence). The CDR3 sequence is CSARDLLGSGMTNYQPQHF. Here the CDR3 DNA reads TGCAGTGCTAGAGATCTTCTAGGGTCAGGGATGACGAACTATCAGCCCCAGCATTTT.

This clonotype was recorded a few times. The chain recombines TRBV2 with TRBJ2-7; the D call may be TRBD1 or TRBD2 (5 bases each). Germline V gene sequence: CDR1 SNHLY, CDR2 FYNNEI. V was cut by 6 bases and J by 4 bases, with 19 bases left in between. The CDR3 totals 15 residues. The CDR3 loop is CASRARGGKGYEQYF. CDR3 nucleotide sequence: TGTGCCAGCAGAGCTCGTGGGGGTAAGGGTTACGAGCAGTACTTC.

This chain connects TRBV10-3 to TRBJ2-1; perhaps TRBD2 as D (6 bases). The CDR3 covers 14 residues. The V gene lost 7 bases and the J gene lost 9 bases, with 19 bases spanning the gap. CDR1 is ENHRY and CDR2 is SYGVKD in the germline V gene. In DNA, the CDR3 is TGTGCCATCATGGGGCAGGGAGGTGAGGGTGAGCAGTTCTTC. Protein sequence: CAIMGQGGEGEQFF.

V and J are TRBV27 and TRBJ1-5, with D hard to call. This CDR3 is built from 14 residues. Trimming left V 5 bases short and J 2 bases short, with 10 bases between. In germline, CDR1 is MNHEY, CDR2 SMNVEV (reference sequence). The CDR3 coding sequence is TGTGCCAGCAGTCCGTACGGGGGCAATCAGCCCCAGCATTTT. This encodes CASSPYGGNQPQHF.

There are a few counts of this clonotype. The gene calls are TRBV5-1 and TRBJ2-5, with D possibly called TRBD1 or TRBD2 (5 bases each). The V end was cut by 0 bases, the J end by 4 bases, with 16 bases between. The CDR3 sequence is 16 residues long. The germline gives CDR1 SGHRS, CDR2 YFSETQ. In DNA form, the CDR3 reads TGCGCCAGCAGCTTGGTACCCCGGGGCCGAGGAGAGACCCAGTACTTC. Protein product: CASSLVPRGRGETQYF.

The chain couples TRBV12-3 or TRBV12-4 to TRBJ1-1; D gene unclear. V shed 6 bases and J shed 5 bases, with 7 bases lying between them. This CDR3 contains 11 residues. CDR3 sequence reads: CASSLRTEAFF. CDR3 nucleotide sequence: TGTGCCAGCAGCCTGAGGACTGAAGCTTTCTTT.

The rearrangement links TRBV18 to TRBJ1-5, with D unclear. V was shortened by 4 bases and J by 0 bases, with 10 bases between the two germline ends. The germline V gene encodes CDR1 KGHSH and CDR2 LQKENI. This CDR3 has 15 amino acids. CDR3 residues: CASSLLGDSNQPQHF. The CDR3 nucleotides are TGTGCCAGCTCACTTCTGGGAGATAGCAATCAGCCCCAGCATTTT.

This clonotype was picked up one time. This chain connects TRBV9 to TRBJ2-7; D remains ambiguous. Germline V lookup: CDR1 SGDLS, CDR2 YYNGEE. The V end lost 3 bases, the J end lost 0 bases, and 10 bases lay between the germline ends. This CDR3 comprises 14 residues. DNA of the CDR3: TGTGCCAGCAGCGCGACCCCTCTCTCCTACGAGCAGTACTTC. Translating gives CASSATPLSYEQYF.

This clonotype occurred a few times. The chain recombines TRBV12-3 or TRBV12-4 with TRBJ2-1; 8 nucleotides match TRBD2. The CDR3 is 15 residues long. Trimming took 3 bases from V and 4 from J; bases not matched to a gene: 5. In DNA form, the CDR3 reads TGTGCCAGCAGTTTTTCGGGACTAGTTTACAATGAGCAGTTCTTC. It yields the protein CASSFSGLVYNEQFF.

This sequence joins TRBV7-8 and TRBJ2-1; D is ambiguous. Germline V gives CDR1 SGHVS, CDR2 FQNEAQ. The CDR3 has 13 amino acids. The V end was cut by 5 bases, the J end by 4 bases, with 9 bases between. For the CDR3, the DNA is TGTGCCAGCAGCCCGAGGTCTTACAATGAGCAGTTCTTC. Protein product: CASSPRSYNEQFF.

Many counts were recorded for this clonotype. The CDR3 region has the DNA TGTGCCAGCAGTACATGGGACATAGCAGATGAAGCTTTCTTT. It codes for CASSTWDIADEAFF. This rearrangement joins TRBV2 to TRBJ1-1, with D perhaps matching TRBD1 (6 bases). Trimming left V 5 bases short and J 7 bases short, with 17 bases between. Germline V gene lookup returns CDR1 SNHLY and CDR2 FYNNEI. There are 14 residues in the CDR3.

In this sample, this clonotype turned up a few times. The CDR3 bases are TGTGCCAGCAGCCCCAGACAGGGTCTGGATGGCTACACCTTC. Amino acids: CASSPRQGLDGYTF. J is TRBJ1-2 and V is TRBV12-3 or TRBV12-4, with 7 bases matching TRBD1. CDR3 length equals 14 residues. Germline trimming cut 6 bases from V and 6 bases from J; bases unmatched to any gene: 10.

This clonotype was counted ten times or more. An end of the junction differs from the germline gene, which may be a read error. The rearrangement joins TRBV5-1 to TRBJ1-1, with a weak D call TRBD1 (5 bases). The CDR3 covers 11 residues. Germline V gene data show CDR1 as SGHRS and CDR2 as YFSETQ. The CDR3 reads CASREGTEAFF. DNA of the CDR3: TGTGCCAGCAGGGAGGGGACTGAAGCTTTCTTT.

CDR3 DNA: TGCGCCAGCAGCCCCCCGTTGAGGGGAACCTACGAGCAGTACTTC. Translation: CASSPPLRGTYEQYF. The chain carries TRBV4-1 and TRBJ2-7; D is tentatively TRBD1 or TRBD2 (5 bases each). The CDR3 length is 15 residues. Germline V gene sequence: CDR1 MGHRA, CDR2 YSYEKL. The V end lost 4 bases, the J end lost 2 bases, and 15 bases lay between the germline ends.

This clonotype was seen a handful of times. This sequence joins TRBV3-1 and TRBJ2-1; D is perhaps TRBD1 or TRBD2 (5 bases each). Deletions cut 4 bases from V and 3 bases from J, with 19 bases between. Germline V lookup: CDR1 LGHDT, CDR2 YNNKEL (reference sequence). There are 17 residues in the CDR3. In DNA form, the CDR3 reads TGTGCCAGCAGCCCGAGAGCAGGGAGCCTGGTCTACAATGAGCAGTTCTTC. This sequence encodes CASSPRAGSLVYNEQFF.

This clonotype is a singleton in its sample. The V call is TRBV7-2, the J call TRBJ2-4; TRBD1 is a possible D gene (6 bases). V dropped 4 bases and J dropped 0 bases, with 16 bases sitting between them. Germline CDR1 reads SGHTA; CDR2 reads FQGNSA. CDR3 length: 17 amino acids. The CDR3 DNA sequence: TGTGCCAGCAGCTCCCCCCGGACAGTGTTAGCCAAAAACATTCAGTACTTC. Encoded protein: CASSSPRTVLAKNIQYF.

This clonotype was counted a few times. The chain is built from TRBV6-1 and TRBJ1-3; D might be TRBD1 (5 bases). V dropped 6 bases and J dropped 0 bases, with 18 bases sitting between them. CDR3 size: 17 residues. In germline, CDR1 is MNHNS, CDR2 SASEGT. Written as DNA, the CDR3 is TGTGCCAGCAGCGCGACCGGGGCCTACTACTCTGGAAACACCATATATTTT. Protein product: CASSATGAYYSGNTIYF.

The V gene is TRBV5-1, the J gene TRBJ1-3; D unclear. Trimming cost V 2 bases and J 2 bases, with 11 bases left between them. The CDR3 spans 15 residues. CDR1 and CDR2 (germline): SGHRS, YFSETQ. The CDR3 nucleotides are TGCGCCAGCAGCTTCGGAGATGTGGCTGGAAACACCATATATTTT. It yields the protein CASSFGDVAGNTIYF. The full variable domain, rest sourced from reference TRBV5-1 and TRBJ1-3, is KAGVTQTPRYLIKTRGQQVTLSCSPISGHRSVSWYQQTPGQGLQFLFEYFSETQRNKGNFPGRFSGRQFSNSRSEMNVSTLELGDSALYLCASSFGDVAGNTIYFGEGSWLTVV.

This clonotype was seen only a few times. The rearrangement uses TRBV7-9 and TRBJ2-7; unclear D gene. V gave up 3 bases and J gave up 5 bases, with 17 bases separating them. CDR1 and CDR2 from the germline V gene are SEHNR and FQNEAQ (reference sequence). The CDR3 runs to 15 residues. The CDR3 bases are TGTGCCAGCAGCTTTAATGATCCCATCACCCACGAGCAGTACTTC. Amino acids: CASSFNDPITHEQYF.

J is TRBJ2-7 and V is TRBV10-3; D may be TRBD1 or TRBD2 (5 bases each). This CDR3 contains 12 residues. Trimming left V 6 bases short and J 6 bases short, with 12 bases between. Germline-derived CDR1 and CDR2 are ENHRY and SYGVKD. The CDR3 spells CAISPGLFEQYF. The DNA of the CDR3 is TGTGCCATCAGCCCGGGGCTCTTCGAGCAGTACTTC.